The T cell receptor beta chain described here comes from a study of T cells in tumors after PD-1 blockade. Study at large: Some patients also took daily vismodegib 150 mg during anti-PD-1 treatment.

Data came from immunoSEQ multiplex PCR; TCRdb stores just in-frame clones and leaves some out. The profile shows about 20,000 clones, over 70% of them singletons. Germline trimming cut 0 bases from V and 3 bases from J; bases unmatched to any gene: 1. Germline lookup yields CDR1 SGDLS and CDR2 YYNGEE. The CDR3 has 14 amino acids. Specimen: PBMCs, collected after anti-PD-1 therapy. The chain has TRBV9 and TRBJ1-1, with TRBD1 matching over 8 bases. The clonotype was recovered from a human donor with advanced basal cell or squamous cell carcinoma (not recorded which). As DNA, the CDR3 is TGTGCCAGCAGCGTAGACAGGGGGTACACTGAAGCTTTCTTT. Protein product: CASSVDRGYTEAFF.